This entry lists 3 T cell receptor beta chains sequenced from one sample in a study of shared clonotypes between healthy human individuals. TCRdb's copy holds only in-frame clones and misses some; the assay was immunoSEQ multiplex PCR. This sample has roughly 1,000,000 clones, with 70% to 80% found just once. Sequenced sample: memory CD4+ T cells from PBMCs. Sample subset: CD45RA-negative fraction. The source is a man younger than 30 in good health. Some clones in this sample may be carry-over from other donors' samples.

This clone has a count of ten or more. This chain joins TRBV7-2 and TRBJ2-3; the match to TRBD2 covers 10 bases. Trimming cost V 2 bases and J 3 bases; bases outside gene matches: 5. Germline V lookup: CDR1 SGHTA, CDR2 FQGNSA. CDR3 size: 16 residues. This CDR3 is CASSLHSGRKTDTQYF. CDR3 DNA: TGTGCCAGCAGCTTACATAGCGGGAGGAAGACAGATACGCAGTATTTT.

The DNA for the CDR3 is TGTGCCAGTAGTAGATCAGGACAGCCTGGGGAGACCCAGTACTTC. This codes for CASSRSGQPGETQYF. The chain links TRBV19 to TRBJ2-5; D perhaps matches TRBD1 (6 bases). There are 15 residues in the CDR3. The V end was cut by 4 bases, the J end by 5 bases, with 17 bases between. Germline loops: CDR1 LNHDA, CDR2 SQIVND (reference sequence).

The chain links TRBV7-3 to TRBJ2-7, with D possibly being TRBD1 (6 bases). The CDR3 consists of 13 residues. Trimming stripped 5 bases from V and 7 bases from J, with 15 bases between. Germline CDR1 is SGHTA and CDR2 is FQGTGA. In DNA, the CDR3 is TGTGCCAGCAGCCCAGGGGTTCTTCGGGAGCAGTACTTC. This codes for CASSPGVLREQYF.